This T cell receptor beta chain originates from a study of cytomegalovirus exposure and HLA in healthy donors. Overall study findings and caveats: HLA-A and HLA-B allele assignments for most subjects were reportedly predicted accurately using TCR beta sequences. A missense variant in DCLRE1C was later tied to TCR beta V- and J-gene trimming. Overall, approximately 180 TCR beta chains were annotated as cytomegalovirus-associated. Per published reports, the classifier diagnosed cytomegalovirus status with high specificity and sensitivity.

The PCR used 60 Vbeta and 13 Jbeta primers. Data came from immunoSEQ multiplex PCR; TCRdb stores just in-frame clones and leaves some out. The sample lists under 150,000 clones, approximately 77% occurring once. Remarks on this clone: Its antigen is currently unknown.

Per the germline V gene, CDR1 is LNHNV and CDR2 is YYDKDF (reference sequence). V dropped 1 base and J dropped 3 bases, with 10 bases sitting between them. The CDR3 loop spans 15 amino acids. The source material was PBMCs. The sequence was obtained from a man aged 18-30 years in good health and CMV-seronegative. This chain uses TRBV15 with TRBJ2-1, with D possibly TRBD1 on 6 matching bases. The CDR3 sequence: CATSRVQGIYNEQFF. CDR3 DNA: TGTGCCACCAGCAGAGTTCAGGGGATCTACAATGAGCAGTTCTTC.